This TCR beta chain came from a study of CD8+CD57+ T cells in acquired aplastic anemia. Study at large: The study obtained an average of 3.2 ug of DNA from sorted CD4+ and CD8+ cells. Among healthy donors, CD4+ cells averaged roughly 11 million reads. Study conclusions and caveats: Any difference that existed in CD8+ Simpson's diversity between patients and controls was not significant. About 30 CD8+ CDR3 sequences occurred in both the patients and the controls.

Template material for TCR beta VDJ and CDR3 profiling consisted of genomic DNA. Each CDR3 protein is one row after TCRdb ran MiXCR on the reads. Of 100,000 to 120,000 distinct CDR3 sequences in the sample, around half were seen once. Concerning this clonotype itself: What it binds is not known.

V shed 3 bases, J shed 4 bases, and the junction held 4 bases outside the gene matches. CDR1 and CDR2 (germline): MNHEY, SMNVEV (reference sequence). The CDR3 is 15 amino acids. This TCR came from a human donor in good health, serving as a control. The chain employs TRBV27 and TRBJ2-2; TRBD2 aligns across 8 bases. The material sequenced was sorted CD4+, CD8+, or CD8+CD57+ T cells (not recorded which) from PBMCs. The CDR3 DNA follows: TGTGCCAGCAGTTTTACCGGGACTAGCACCGGGGAGCTGTTTTTT. Translation: CASSFTGTSTGELFF.